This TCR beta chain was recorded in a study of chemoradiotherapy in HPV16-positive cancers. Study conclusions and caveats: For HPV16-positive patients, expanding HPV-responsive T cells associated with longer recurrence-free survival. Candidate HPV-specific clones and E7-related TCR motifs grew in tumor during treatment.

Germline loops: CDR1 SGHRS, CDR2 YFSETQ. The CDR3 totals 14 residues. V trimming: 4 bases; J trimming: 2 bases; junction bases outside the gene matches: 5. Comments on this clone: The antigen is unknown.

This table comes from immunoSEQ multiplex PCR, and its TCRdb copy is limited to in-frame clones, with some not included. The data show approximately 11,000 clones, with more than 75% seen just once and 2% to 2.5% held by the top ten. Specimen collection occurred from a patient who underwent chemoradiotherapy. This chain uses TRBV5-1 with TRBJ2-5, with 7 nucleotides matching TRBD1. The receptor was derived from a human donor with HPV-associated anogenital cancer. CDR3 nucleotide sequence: TGCGCCAGCAGCCTACGGGACAGTCAAGAGACCCAGTACTTC. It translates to CASSLRDSQETQYF.